The T cell receptor beta chain under discussion was sequenced for a study of OX40 agonist ivuxolimab in advanced cancers. Study information: From about 23 to 85 years was the age range, with a mean of around 60 years, and roughly 83% were male.

Autoimmune disease history or systemic immunosuppression disqualified patients. Blood draws occurred at baseline, cycle 4 day 1, and cycle 7 day 1. CDR1 is LNHDA and CDR2 is SQIVND in the germline V gene (reference sequence). The CDR3 consists of 16 residues. Deletions cut 2 bases from V and 3 bases from J, with 14 bases between. Whole-study findings and limits: Average numbers of expanded clones were greater in CD8+ T cells than in CD4+.

TCRdb's table, derived via immunoSEQ multiplex PCR, lists solely in-frame clones and lacks some. The data contain about 33,000 clones, 70% to 85% of them seen just once; the ten biggest clones take up approximately 12%. Concerning this clone: Antigen: not known.

The material was CD4+ or CD8+ T cells sorted from blood, obtained in a trial of the OX40 agonist ivuxolimab. The chain links TRBV19 to TRBJ1-5; D is possibly TRBD1 (5 bases). This clonotype was sampled from an adult with an advanced solid tumor such as melanoma, head and neck, liver or kidney cancer. CDR3 DNA: TGTGCCAGTAGTATATATCCGGGACTGTACAATCAGCCCCAGCATTTT. This sequence encodes CASSIYPGLYNQPQHF. The full variable domain, with the rest looked up from reference TRBV19 and TRBJ1-5, is DGGITQSPKYLFRKEGQNVTLSCEQNLNHDAMYWYRQDPGQGLRLIYYSQIVNDFQKGDIAEGYSVSREKKESFPLTVTSAQKNPTAFYLCASSIYPGLYNQPQHFGDGTRLSIL.